This T cell receptor (beta chain) emerged from a study of identical twins. Notes on the study in general: Low generation-probability sequences were in excess among twin-shared out-of-frame alpha sequences. Not following the same donors, the study drew its conclusions from cross-sectional statistical analysis. Whereas memory repertoires showed no such difference, abundant cord blood beta clonotypes carried fewer insertions.

In germline, CDR1 is KGHDR, CDR2 SFDVKD. The trim removed 3 bases at V and 7 bases at J, leaving 9 bases unmatched. CDR3 length equals 17 residues. The cDNA had a unique molecular identifier and a template-switch universal primer site. TCRdb passed the 5' RACE reads through MiXCR, listing each CDR3 protein once. Among about 900,000 distinct CDR3 sequences listed, around an eighth were seen once. This clonotype has only a few counts. Its antigen is still unknown. The sample was also linked to a second study, of yellow fever vaccine responses in identical twins.

The sequenced sample consisted of PBMCs. This sequence joins TRBV24-1 and TRBJ2-1, with 12 bases fitting TRBD2. The clonotype was recovered from a woman aged 18 to 35 in good health. CDR3 protein: CATSDAWTGTSGNEQFF. Written as DNA, the CDR3 is TGTGCCACCAGTGATGCCTGGACAGGGACTAGCGGGAATGAGCAGTTCTTC.